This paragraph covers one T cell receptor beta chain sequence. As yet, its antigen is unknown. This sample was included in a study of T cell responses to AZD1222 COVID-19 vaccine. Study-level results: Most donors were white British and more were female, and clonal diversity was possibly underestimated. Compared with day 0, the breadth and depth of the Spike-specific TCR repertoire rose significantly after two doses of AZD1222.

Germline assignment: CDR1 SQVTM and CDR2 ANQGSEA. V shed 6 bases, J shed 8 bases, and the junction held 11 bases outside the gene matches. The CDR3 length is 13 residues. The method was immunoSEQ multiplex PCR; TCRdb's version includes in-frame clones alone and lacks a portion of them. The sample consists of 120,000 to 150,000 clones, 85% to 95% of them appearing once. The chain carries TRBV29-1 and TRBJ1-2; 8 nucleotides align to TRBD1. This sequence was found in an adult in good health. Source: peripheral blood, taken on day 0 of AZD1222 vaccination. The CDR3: CSVPVQGVIGYTF. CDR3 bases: TGCAGCGTCCCAGTACAGGGGGTGATAGGCTACACCTTC.